This passage covers 5 T cell receptor beta chains from one sample sequenced in a study of blood T cell repertoires in COVID-19. Profiling relied on immunoSEQ multiplex PCR, and the TCRdb table lists in-frame clones only, not all of them. In the table there are 110,000 to 150,000 clones, approximately 80% of which are singletons. The sample comprised peripheral blood. Receptors originate from a man aged 70-80 years who had recovered from COVID-19.

The rearrangement links TRBV5-1 to TRBJ2-2; 14 bases are a match to TRBD2. The CDR3 runs 19 residues. The germline V gene has CDR1 SGHRS and CDR2 YFSETQ. Trimming at V came to 4 bases and at J to 4 bases, leaving 12 bases not matched to a gene. The CDR3 nucleotides read TGCGCCAGCAGCCCCCCGGGACTAGCGGGAGTGGCTCTCACCGGGGAGCTGTTTTTT. Translating it yields CASSPPGLAGVALTGELFF.

This clone has just one count. The same CDR3 also results from other DNA sequences found in this sample. This chain links TRBV5-1 with TRBJ1-5; 10 bases are shared with TRBD1. The CDR3 has 15 residues. Per the germline V gene, CDR1 is SGHRS and CDR2 is YFSETQ. V gave up 4 bases and J gave up 4 bases; unmatched junction bases: 5. The CDR3 protein is CASSRTGGSNQPQHF. In DNA, the CDR3 is TGCGCCAGCAGCCGGACAGGGGGTTCAAATCAGCCCCAGCATTTT.

In this sample, this clone turned up once. The chain employs TRBV5-4 and TRBJ1-1, with a weak D call TRBD1 (5 bases). The CDR3 contains 14 residues. Per the germline V gene, CDR1 is SGHNT and CDR2 is YYREEE (reference sequence). Deletions cut 0 bases from V and 8 bases from J, with 14 bases between. CDR3 protein: CASSLEAGTQEAFF. The CDR3 DNA reads as TGTGCCAGCAGCTTGGAGGCTGGGACTCAAGAAGCTTTCTTT.

The gene calls are TRBV5-1 and TRBJ2-7; possible D gene TRBD2, 5 bases. This CDR3 has 14 residues. The V end lost 0 bases, the J end lost 6 bases, and 13 bases lay between the germline ends. The germline V gene encodes CDR1 SGHRS and CDR2 YFSETQ. CDR3 loop: CASSLELEAREQYF. The CDR3 region has the DNA TGCGCCAGCAGCTTGGAACTAGAGGCGCGCGAGCAGTACTTC.

This chain joins TRBV11-2 and TRBJ1-6, with 7 bases fitting TRBD1. In germline, CDR1 is SGHAT, CDR2 FQNNGV. V gave up 5 bases and J gave up 7 bases; unmatched junction bases: 11. CDR3 length: 16 amino acids. The CDR3 sequence: CASSPRTGGGNSPLHF. CDR3 coding DNA: TGTGCCAGCAGCCCTCGGACAGGAGGGGGAAATTCACCCCTCCACTTT.